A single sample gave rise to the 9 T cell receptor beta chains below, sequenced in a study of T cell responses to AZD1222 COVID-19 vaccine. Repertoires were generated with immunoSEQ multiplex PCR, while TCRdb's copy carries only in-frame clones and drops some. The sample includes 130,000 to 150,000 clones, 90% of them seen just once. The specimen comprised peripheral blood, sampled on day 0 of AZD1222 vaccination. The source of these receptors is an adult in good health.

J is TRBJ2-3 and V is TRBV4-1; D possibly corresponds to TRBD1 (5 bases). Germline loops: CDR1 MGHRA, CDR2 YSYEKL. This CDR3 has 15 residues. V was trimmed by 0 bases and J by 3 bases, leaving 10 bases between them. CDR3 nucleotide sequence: TGCGCCAGCAGCCAAGATCGGCAGGGAACAGATACGCAGTATTTT. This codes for CASSQDRQGTDTQYF.

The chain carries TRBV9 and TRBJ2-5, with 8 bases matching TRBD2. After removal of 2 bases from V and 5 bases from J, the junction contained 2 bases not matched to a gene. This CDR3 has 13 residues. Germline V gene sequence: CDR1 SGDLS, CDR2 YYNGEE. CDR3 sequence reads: CASSVGTRETQYF. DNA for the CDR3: TGTGCCAGCAGCGTGGGGACTAGGGAGACCCAGTACTTC.

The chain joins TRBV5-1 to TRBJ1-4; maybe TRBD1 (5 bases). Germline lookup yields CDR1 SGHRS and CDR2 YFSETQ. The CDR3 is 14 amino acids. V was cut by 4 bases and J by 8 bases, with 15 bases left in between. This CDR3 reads CASSHGQGLEKLFF. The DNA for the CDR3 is TGCGCCAGCAGCCACGGACAAGGGCTGGAAAAACTGTTTTTT. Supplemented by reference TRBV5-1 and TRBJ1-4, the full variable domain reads KAGVTQTPRYLIKTRGQQVTLSCSPISGHRSVSWYQQTPGQGLQFLFEYFSETQRNKGNFPGRFSGRQFSNSRSEMNVSTLELGDSALYLCASSHGQGLEKLFFGSGTQLSVL.

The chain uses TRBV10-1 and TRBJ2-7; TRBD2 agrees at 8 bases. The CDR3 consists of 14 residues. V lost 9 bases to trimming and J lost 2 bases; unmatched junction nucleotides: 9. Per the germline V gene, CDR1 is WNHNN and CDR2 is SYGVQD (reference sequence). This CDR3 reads CARLTAGEAYEQYF. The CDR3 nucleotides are TGCGCCAGGTTAACAGCGGGAGAAGCCTACGAGCAGTACTTC.

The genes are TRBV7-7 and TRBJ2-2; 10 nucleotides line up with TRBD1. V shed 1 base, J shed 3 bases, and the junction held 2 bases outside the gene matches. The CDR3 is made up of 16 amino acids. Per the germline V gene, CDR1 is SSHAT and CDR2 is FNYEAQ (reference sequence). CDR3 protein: CASSLVGTGDTGELFF. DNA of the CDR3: TGTGCCAGCAGCTTAGTTGGGACAGGGGACACCGGGGAGCTGTTTTTT.

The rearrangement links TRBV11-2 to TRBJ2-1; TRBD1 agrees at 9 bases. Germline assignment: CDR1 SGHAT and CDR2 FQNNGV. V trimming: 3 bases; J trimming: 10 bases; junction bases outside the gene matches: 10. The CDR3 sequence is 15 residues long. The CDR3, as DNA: TGTGCCAGCAGCTTCCGCTCGGGACAGGGAATGGAGCAGTTCTTC. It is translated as CASSFRSGQGMEQFF.

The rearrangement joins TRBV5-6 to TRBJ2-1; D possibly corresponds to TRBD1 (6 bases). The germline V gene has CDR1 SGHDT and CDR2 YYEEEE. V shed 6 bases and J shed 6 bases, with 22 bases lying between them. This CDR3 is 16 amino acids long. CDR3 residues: CASTTSLLGASNEQFF. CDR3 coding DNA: TGTGCCAGCACCACAAGCCTGCTGGGGGCTTCCAATGAGCAGTTCTTC.

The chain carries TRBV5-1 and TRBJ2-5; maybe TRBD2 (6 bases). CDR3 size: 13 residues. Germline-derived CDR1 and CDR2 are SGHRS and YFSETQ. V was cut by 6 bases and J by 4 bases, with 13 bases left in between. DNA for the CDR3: TGCGCCAGCAAGTTGGGGGGACTAGAGACCCAGTACTTC. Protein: CASKLGGLETQYF.

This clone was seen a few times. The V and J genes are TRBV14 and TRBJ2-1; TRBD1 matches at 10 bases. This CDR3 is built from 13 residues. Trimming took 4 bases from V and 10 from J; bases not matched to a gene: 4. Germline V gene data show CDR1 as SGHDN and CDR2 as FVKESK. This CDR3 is CASSPTDRGEQFF. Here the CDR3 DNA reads TGTGCCAGCAGCCCGACGGACAGGGGGGAGCAGTTCTTC.